The 5 T cell receptor beta chains presented below share a single source sample, sequenced in a study of control samples from healthy donors and cancer patients (TCRdb year 2020). Libraries were constructed by the immunoSEQ multiplex PCR assay. TCRdb took over this immuneACCESS table, retaining in-frame rearrangements with V and J assigned. Such tables are incomplete; in checked studies, under half of the missing clones stem from an unresolved V gene, and the remainder is unexplained. The sample table holds tens of thousands of clones, of which approximately 80% were seen once. Approximately 19% of the sample goes to the ten largest clones. Sample: blood. These receptors were collected from a man younger than 40 in good health.

The count of this clone is one. The gene calls are TRBV5-5 and TRBJ1-3; maybe TRBD1 (5 bases). The CDR3 has 14 residues. Germline CDR1 SGHKS, CDR2 YYEKEE (reference sequence). Trimming removed 4 bases at V and 0 bases at J, with 8 bases between. The CDR3 region is CASSQGLSGNTIYF. CDR3 nucleotides: TGTGCCAGCAGCCAGGGACTCTCTGGAAACACCATATATTTT.

The chain recombines TRBV14 with TRBJ2-5; the D gene could be TRBD1 or TRBD2 (6 bases each). CDR3 length equals 15 residues. CDR1 SGHDN and CDR2 FVKESK come from the germline V gene. The V end was cut by 4 bases, the J end by 1 base, with 13 bases between. The CDR3: CASSRWRGAQETQYF. The CDR3 DNA follows: TGTGCCAGCAGCCGATGGAGGGGGGCCCAAGAGACCCAGTACTTC.

The chain carries TRBV7-9 and TRBJ2-7; D gene ambiguous. The germline CDR1 and CDR2 sequences are SEHNR and FQNEAQ (reference sequence). The CDR3 loop spans 12 amino acids. V was cut by 1 base and J by 4 bases, with 5 bases left in between. CDR3 nucleotides: TGTGCCAGCAGCTTAGAGTCTTACGAGCAGTACTTC. Translated: CASSLESYEQYF.

This chain uses TRBV10-3 with TRBJ2-5; tentatively, D is TRBD1 (6 bases). There are 13 residues in the CDR3. Germline loops: CDR1 ENHRY, CDR2 SYGVKD. Between the trimmed V and J ends, which lost 2 bases and 4 bases, there was a span of 8 bases. CDR3 protein: CAISEVRGETQYF. The CDR3 DNA reads TGTGCCATCAGTGAGGTCAGGGGAGAGACCCAGTACTTC.

The chain employs TRBV23-1 and TRBJ1-5; a possible D gene is TRBD1 (5 bases). TRBV23-1 is classed as an ORF, of uncertain function. This CDR3 is built from 15 residues. V was pared by 2 bases and J by 5 bases, with 13 bases between. The CDR3 DNA reads as TGCGCCAGCAGTCAAATAGGCAGGGAGGATCAGCCCCAGCATTTT. Translation: CASSQIGREDQPQHF.